Shown below are 9 T cell receptor beta chains from a single sample sequenced in a study of T-cell reconstitution after alpha-beta-depleted transplantation in children. This sample's TCRbeta library carried unique molecular identifier barcodes. TCRdb recomputed calls from the PCR reads with MiXCR, one row per CDR3 protein. The sample holds 450,000 to 600,000 distinct CDR3 sequences, less than 35% seen once. Sample: PBMCs from the stem cell graft donor, taken from the stem cell graft. These receptors originate from a human donor who donated a stem cell graft to a child with aplastic anemia.

This clonotype was seen only a few times. This chain joins TRBV5-5 and TRBJ2-7, with TRBD2 matching over 8 bases. The CDR3 runs 16 residues. Germline CDR1 reads SGHKS; CDR2 reads YYEKEE (reference sequence). Trimming removed 7 bases from V and 3 bases from J; junction bases left unmatched: 15. CDR3: CASEVLGGLVVYEQYV. CDR3 nucleotides: TGTGCCAGCGAGGTTCTGGGGGGACTAGTAGTCTACGAGCAGTACGTC.

The J gene is TRBJ2-1, the V gene TRBV9; D ambiguous. CDR3 size: 14 residues. Germline CDR1 SGDLS, CDR2 YYNGEE. V shed 0 bases and J shed 6 bases, with 10 bases lying between them. CDR3 sequence: CASSVDPAINEQFF. The CDR3 DNA reads as TGTGCCAGCAGCGTAGACCCGGCCATCAATGAGCAGTTCTTC.

V gene TRBV30 combines with J gene TRBJ2-4, with D perhaps matching TRBD2 (5 bases). The germline gives CDR1 GTSNPN, CDR2 SVGIG (reference sequence). V dropped 4 bases and J dropped 1 base, with 11 bases sitting between them. The CDR3 is 14 amino acids. CDR3 region: CAWNQWEAKNIQYF. The DNA of the CDR3 is TGTGCCTGGAACCAGTGGGAGGCCAAAAACATTCAGTACTTC.

This clonotype appeared a few times. This chain uses TRBV6-6 with TRBJ2-7; D gene ambiguous. Trimming removed 4 bases from V and 6 bases from J, with 13 bases in between. Germline CDR1 is MNHNY and CDR2 is SVGAGI (reference sequence). The CDR3 loop spans 13 amino acids. The CDR3 nucleotides read TGTGCCAGCAGTTCAGGCGGTTGGGGCGAGCAGTACGTC. It translates to CASSSGGWGEQYV.

This chain links TRBV20-1 with TRBJ2-1; 13 bases match TRBD2. Germline V gene lookup returns CDR1 DFQATT and CDR2 SNEGSKA (reference sequence). The CDR3 is 17 amino acids. The CDR3, as DNA: TGCGGTGTTGCCGGGACTAGCGGGGTAAGCTCCTACAATGAGCAGTTCTTC. Translating it yields CGVAGTSGVSSYNEQFF.

This clonotype was counted between two and nine times. The chain is built from TRBV6-1 and TRBJ2-7; D gene ambiguous. Between the trimmed V and J ends, which lost 1 base and 3 bases, there was a span of 16 bases. This CDR3 is 16 amino acids long. Looked up from germline, CDR1 is MNHNS and CDR2 is SASEGT. CDR3 loop: CASSEGLIASGYEQYV. Written as DNA, the CDR3 is TGTGCCAGCAGTGAAGGGTTAATAGCTTCGGGCTACGAGCAGTACGTC.

This clonotype occurred a few times. The chain joins TRBV5-1 to TRBJ2-3; the match to TRBD2 covers 11 bases. The CDR3 is 15 residues long. After removal of 4 bases from V and 3 bases from J, the junction contained 4 bases not matched to a gene. Per germline, CDR1 SGHRS and CDR2 YFSETQ. The CDR3 region has the DNA TGCGCCAGCAGCCGATGGACTAGCGGGACAGATACGCAGTATTTT. Translating gives CASSRWTSGTDTQYF. Drawing the rest from reference TRBV5-1 and TRBJ2-3, the complete variable domain is KAGVTQTPRYLIKTRGQQVTLSCSPISGHRSVSWYQQTPGQGLQFLFEYFSETQRNKGNFPGRFSGRQFSNSRSEMNVSTLELGDSALYLCASSRWTSGTDTQYFGPGTRLTVL.

The J gene is TRBJ2-3, the V gene TRBV7-2; D is ambiguous. The germline V gene has CDR1 SGHTA and CDR2 FQGNSA. Deletions cut 3 bases from V and 0 bases from J, with 10 bases between. The CDR3 length is 15 residues. The CDR3: CASSLVVTSTDTQYF. As DNA, the CDR3 is TGTGCCAGCAGCTTGGTGGTGACAAGCACAGATACGCAGTATTTT.

The genes are TRBV28 and TRBJ1-6; D is perhaps TRBD1 (5 bases). The CDR3 runs 14 residues. V lost 7 bases and J lost 6, with 13 bases in between. CDR1 is MDHEN, CDR2 SYDVKM, per germline. The CDR3: CASIPGQGNSPLHF. In DNA, the CDR3 is TGTGCCAGCATCCCTGGGCAGGGTAATTCACCCCTCCACTTT.